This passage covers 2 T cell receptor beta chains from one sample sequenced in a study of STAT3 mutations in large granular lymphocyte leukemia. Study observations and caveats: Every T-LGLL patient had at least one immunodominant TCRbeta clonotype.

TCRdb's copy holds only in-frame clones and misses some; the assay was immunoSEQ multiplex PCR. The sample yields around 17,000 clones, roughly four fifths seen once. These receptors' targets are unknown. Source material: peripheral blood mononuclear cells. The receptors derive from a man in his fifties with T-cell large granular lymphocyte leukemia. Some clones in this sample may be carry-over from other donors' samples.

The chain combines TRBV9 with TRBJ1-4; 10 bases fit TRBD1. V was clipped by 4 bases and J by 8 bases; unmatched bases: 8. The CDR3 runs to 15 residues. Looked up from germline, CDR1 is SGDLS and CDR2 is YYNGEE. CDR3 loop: CASSPWTGGREKLFF. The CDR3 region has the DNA TGTGCCAGCAGCCCCTGGACAGGGGGAAGGGAAAAACTGTTTTTT.

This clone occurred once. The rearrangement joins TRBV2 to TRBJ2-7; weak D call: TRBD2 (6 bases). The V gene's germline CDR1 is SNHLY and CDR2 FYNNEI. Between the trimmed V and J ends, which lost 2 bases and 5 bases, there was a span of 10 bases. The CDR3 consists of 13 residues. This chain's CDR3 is CASSERRAHEQYF. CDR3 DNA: TGTGCCAGCAGTGAAAGGAGGGCCCACGAGCAGTACTTC.